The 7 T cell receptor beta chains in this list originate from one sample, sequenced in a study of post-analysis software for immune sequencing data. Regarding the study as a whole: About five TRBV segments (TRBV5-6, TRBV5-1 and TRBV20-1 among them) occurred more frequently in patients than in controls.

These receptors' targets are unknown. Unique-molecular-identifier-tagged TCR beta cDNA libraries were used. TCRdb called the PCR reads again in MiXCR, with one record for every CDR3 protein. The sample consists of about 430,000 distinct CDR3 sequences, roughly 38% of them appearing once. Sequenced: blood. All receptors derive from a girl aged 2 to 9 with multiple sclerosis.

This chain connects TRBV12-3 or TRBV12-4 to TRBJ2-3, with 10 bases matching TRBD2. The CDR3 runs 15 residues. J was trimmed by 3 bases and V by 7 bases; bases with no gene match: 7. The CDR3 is CASKATLAGTDTQYF. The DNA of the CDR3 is TGTGCCAGCAAGGCTACACTAGCGGGAACAGATACGCAGTATTTT.

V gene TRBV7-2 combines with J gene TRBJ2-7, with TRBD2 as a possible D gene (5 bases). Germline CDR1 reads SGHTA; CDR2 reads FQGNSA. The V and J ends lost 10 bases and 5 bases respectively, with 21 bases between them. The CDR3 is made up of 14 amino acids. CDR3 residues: CATKALIGMHEQYF. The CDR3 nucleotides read TGTGCCACAAAGGCCCTTATCGGGATGCACGAGCAGTACTTC.

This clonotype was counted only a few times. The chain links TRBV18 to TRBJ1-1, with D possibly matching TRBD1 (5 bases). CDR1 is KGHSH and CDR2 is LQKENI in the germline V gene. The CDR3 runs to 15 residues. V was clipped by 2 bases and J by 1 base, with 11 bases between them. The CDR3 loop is CASSPSGTPNTEAFF. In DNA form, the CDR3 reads TGTGCCAGCTCACCATCCGGGACCCCGAACACTGAAGCTTTCTTT.

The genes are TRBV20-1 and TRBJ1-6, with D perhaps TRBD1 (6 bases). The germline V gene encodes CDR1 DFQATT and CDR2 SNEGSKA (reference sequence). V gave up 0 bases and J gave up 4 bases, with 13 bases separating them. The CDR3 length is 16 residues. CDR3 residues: CSARDRGGMYNSPLHF. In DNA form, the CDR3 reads TGCAGTGCTAGAGATCGAGGGGGAATGTATAATTCACCCCTCCACTTT.

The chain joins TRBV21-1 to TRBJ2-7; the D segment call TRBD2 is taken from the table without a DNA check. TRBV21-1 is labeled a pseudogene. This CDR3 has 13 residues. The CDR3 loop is CASTLPSQGEQYF. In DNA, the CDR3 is TGTGCCAGCACCCTACCGTCTCAGGGCGAGCAGTACTTC.

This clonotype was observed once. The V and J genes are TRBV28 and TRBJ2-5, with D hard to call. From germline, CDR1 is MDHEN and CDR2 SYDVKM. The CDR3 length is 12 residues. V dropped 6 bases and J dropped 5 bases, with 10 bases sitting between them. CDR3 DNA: TGTGCCAGCAGCACGACTGGGGAGACCCAGTACTTC. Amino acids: CASSTTGETQYF.

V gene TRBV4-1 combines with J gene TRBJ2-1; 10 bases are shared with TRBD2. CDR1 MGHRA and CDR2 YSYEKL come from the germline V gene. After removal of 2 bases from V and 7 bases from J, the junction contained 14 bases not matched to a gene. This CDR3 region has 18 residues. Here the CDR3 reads CASSQILAGTHPFNEQFF. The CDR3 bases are TGCGCCAGCAGCCAAATACTAGCGGGAACCCACCCTTTTAATGAGCAGTTCTTC.